The next 10 T cell receptor beta chains were all read from a single sample in a study of response to subunit inactivated influenza vaccine. TCRdb processed the RT-PCR reads anew with MiXCR; each CDR3 protein has one entry. Among hundreds of thousands of distinct CDR3 sequences listed, 15% to 17% were seen once. The material was PBMCs from blood, obtained less than 13 days after vaccination. These receptors were obtained from a man in his forties or fifties who received an inactivated influenza vaccine.

The V and J genes are TRBV11-3 and TRBJ1-5; D is ambiguous. The germline CDR1 and CDR2 sequences are SGHNT and YENEEA. This CDR3 has 18 amino acids. Trimming cost V 3 bases and J 0 bases, with 18 bases left between them. The CDR3 loop reads CASSFTPGGRNSNQPQHF. In nucleotides, the CDR3 is TGTGCCAGCAGCTTTACTCCTGGAGGCAGGAATAGCAATCAGCCCCAGCATTTT.

With respect to this clonotype: A read error is possible here, since a much larger clone lies one base away. J is TRBJ2-5 and V is TRBV4-3; D gene uncertain. This CDR3 is built from 14 residues. The germline gives CDR1 LGHNA, CDR2 YSLEER. Here the CDR3 DNA reads TGCGCCAGCAGCCAATACCAGGTTACAGAGACCCAGAACTTC. As protein: CASSQYQVTETQNF.

This clonotype was seen more than once but under ten times. CDR3 protein: CASSLSGTGYGEQYF. The CDR3 nucleotides are TGTGCCAGCAGCTTATCCGGGACAGGGTATGGGGAGCAGTACTTC. The chain couples TRBV11-2 to TRBJ2-7; 9 bases map to TRBD1. Trimming took 2 bases from V and 7 from J; bases not matched to a gene: 9. The CDR3 has 15 residues. Germline V gene sequence: CDR1 SGHAT, CDR2 FQNNGV.

This clonotype has more than one count but fewer than ten. J is TRBJ2-3 and V is TRBV5-1; D not resolved. Germline CDR1 reads SGHRS; CDR2 reads YFSETQ. CDR3 length: 15 residues. The germline V and J ends were trimmed by 3 bases and 0 bases, with 11 bases remaining between them. The chain's CDR3 is CASSSSRQSTDTQYF. The DNA for the CDR3 is TGCGCCAGCAGCTCGAGCCGCCAAAGCACAGATACGCAGTATTTT.

This clonotype has more than one count but fewer than ten. The gene calls are TRBV6-2 or TRBV6-3 and TRBJ2-3, with D uncertain. The CDR3 runs 13 residues. V lost 7 bases and J lost 1, with 9 bases in between. Looked up from germline, CDR1 is MNHEY and CDR2 is SVGEGT. The CDR3 protein is CASTSQRTDTQYF. CDR3 in DNA: TGTGCCAGCACTTCACAGCGCACAGATACGCAGTATTTT.

The chain carries TRBV4-2 and TRBJ2-7; 12 nucleotides agree with TRBD1. The germline V gene encodes CDR1 LGHNA and CDR2 YNFKEQ. After removal of 5 bases from V and 6 bases from J, the junction contained 11 bases not matched to a gene. The CDR3 runs to 16 residues. DNA for the CDR3: TGTGCCAGCAGCTTGGGACAGGGGGCCCTATCTGGCGAGCAGTACTTC. Translating gives CASSLGQGALSGEQYF.

The chain links TRBV5-6 to TRBJ2-7, with 9 nucleotides matching TRBD1. Germline loops: CDR1 SGHDT, CDR2 YYEEEE. The CDR3 loop spans 16 amino acids. Unmatched junction bases numbered 5, after V lost 1 base and J lost 0 bases. This chain's CDR3 is CASSLTGGKVSYEQYF. The CDR3 DNA follows: TGTGCCAGCAGCTTGACAGGGGGCAAAGTCTCCTACGAGCAGTACTTC.

The V gene is TRBV12-3 or TRBV12-4, the J gene TRBJ2-1; 7 bases agree with TRBD2. Trimming took 2 bases from V and 2 from J; bases not matched to a gene: 3. The CDR3 totals 15 residues. This CDR3 is CASSLILAAYNEQFF. The CDR3, as DNA: TGTGCCAGCAGTTTAATTCTAGCGGCCTACAATGAGCAGTTCTTC.

This sequence joins TRBV15 and TRBJ2-1, with D unclear. The length of the CDR3 is 14 residues. Trimming removed 0 bases from V and 5 bases from J, with 8 bases in between. The germline CDR1 and CDR2 sequences are LNHNV and YYDKDF (reference sequence). The DNA for the CDR3 is TGTGCCACCAGCAGAGATTTCATCCACAATGAGCAGTTCTTC. Amino acids: CATSRDFIHNEQFF.

This clonotype was seen a handful of times. This chain connects TRBV5-6 to TRBJ1-2; a weak D match, TRBD1 (6 bases). The CDR3 spans 15 residues. Germline V gives CDR1 SGHDT, CDR2 YYEEEE. Trimming stripped 4 bases from V and 8 bases from J, with 21 bases between. The CDR3: CASSPAFRGPYGYTF. The CDR3 coding sequence is TGTGCCAGCAGCCCGGCGTTTCGGGGGCCCTACGGCTACACCTTC.